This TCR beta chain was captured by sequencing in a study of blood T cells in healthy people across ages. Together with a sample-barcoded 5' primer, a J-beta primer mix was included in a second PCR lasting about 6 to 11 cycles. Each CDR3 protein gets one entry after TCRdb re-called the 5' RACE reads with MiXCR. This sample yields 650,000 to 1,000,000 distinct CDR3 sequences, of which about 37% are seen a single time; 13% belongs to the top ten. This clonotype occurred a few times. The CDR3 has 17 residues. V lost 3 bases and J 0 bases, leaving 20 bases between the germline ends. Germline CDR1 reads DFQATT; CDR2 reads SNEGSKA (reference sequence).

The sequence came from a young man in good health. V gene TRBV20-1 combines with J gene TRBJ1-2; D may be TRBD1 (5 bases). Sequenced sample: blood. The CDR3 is CSARRGGVGLANYGYTF. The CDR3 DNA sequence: TGCAGTGCTAGGCGGGGGGGAGTAGGGTTAGCTAACTATGGCTACACCTTC.